This T cell receptor (beta chain) comes out of a study of Siglec-9 on CD8 T cells in melanoma (dated by TCRdb to the late 2010s). Background for the entire study: The study investigated Siglec-9 expression on CD8+ T cells and the role of Siglec-9 in regulating T cells in the melanoma tumor microenvironment. The paper's findings and limits, for the study overall: Siglec-9 was reported to mark and regulate an effector memory CD8+ T-cell subset that appeared to accumulate within melanoma tumors.

The trim is 1 base for V and 5 bases for J, with a gap of 20 bases between the germline ends. CDR1 and CDR2 (LNHNV, YYDKDF) derive from the germline V gene (reference sequence). From cysteine to phenylalanine, the CDR3 is 17 amino acids long. The read is trimmed to its CDR3 DNA, 51 bases read in frame from base 1. On this clone: Its antigen is still unknown. No much larger clonotype is one base removed from it; base qualities were not supplied.

The method was the immunoSEQ multiplex PCR assay. Drawn from immuneACCESS, this table holds only the in-frame rearrangements with V and J called that TCRdb kept. Clones are partly lost; checked studies trace under half to an unresolved V gene and leave the rest unexplained. The sample has 25,000 to 35,000 clones on record, less than 85% of them singletons. Nearly 6% of the sample rests with the top ten. Material for sequencing was Siglec-9- CD8+ T cells sorted from blood. The cell subset or site label, read with the paper, signifies: CD8 T cells lacking Siglec-9. The rearranged chain carries TRBV15 and TRBJ1-1, with TRBD1 tentatively as D gene (6 bases match). The receptor comes from a human donor in good health. At the DNA level, the sequence is TGTGCCACCAGCAGAGGAAGGGACAAAGGGGAGCGGACTGAAGCTTTCTTT. Its translation is CATSRGRDKGERTEAFF.